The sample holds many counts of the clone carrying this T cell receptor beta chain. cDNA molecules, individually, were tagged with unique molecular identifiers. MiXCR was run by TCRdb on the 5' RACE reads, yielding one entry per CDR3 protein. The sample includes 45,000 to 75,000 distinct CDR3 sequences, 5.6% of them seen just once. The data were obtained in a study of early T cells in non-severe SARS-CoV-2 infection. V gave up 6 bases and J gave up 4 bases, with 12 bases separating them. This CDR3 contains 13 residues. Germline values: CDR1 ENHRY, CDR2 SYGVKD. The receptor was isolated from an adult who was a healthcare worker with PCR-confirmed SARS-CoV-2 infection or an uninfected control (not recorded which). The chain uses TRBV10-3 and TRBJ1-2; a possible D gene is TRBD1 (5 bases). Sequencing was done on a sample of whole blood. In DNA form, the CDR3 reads TGTGCCATCAGCCCGGGACGTTCCTATGGCTACACCTTC. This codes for CAISPGRSYGYTF.